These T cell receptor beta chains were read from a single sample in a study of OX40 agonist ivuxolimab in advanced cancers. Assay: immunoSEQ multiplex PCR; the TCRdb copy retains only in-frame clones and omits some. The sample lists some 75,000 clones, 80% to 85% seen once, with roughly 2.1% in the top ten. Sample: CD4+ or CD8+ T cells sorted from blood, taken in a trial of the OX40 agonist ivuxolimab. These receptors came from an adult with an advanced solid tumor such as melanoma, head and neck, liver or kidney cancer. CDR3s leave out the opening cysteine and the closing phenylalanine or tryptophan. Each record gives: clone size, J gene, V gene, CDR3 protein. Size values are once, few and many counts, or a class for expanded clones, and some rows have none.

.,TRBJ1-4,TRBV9,ASSPRLGDTNEKLF
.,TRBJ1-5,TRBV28,ASSHSGVGNQPQH
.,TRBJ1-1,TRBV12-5,ASGSDSGQAF
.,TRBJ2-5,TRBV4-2,ASSSQETQY
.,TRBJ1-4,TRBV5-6,ASSFPGLGDEKLF
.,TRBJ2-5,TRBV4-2,ASSQDLKETQY
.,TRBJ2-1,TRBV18,ASSPRTSGGFYNEQF
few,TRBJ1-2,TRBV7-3,ASSLIGGSYGYT
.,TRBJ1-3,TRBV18,ASSPGINRHSGNTIY
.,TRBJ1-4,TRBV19,ASSVSGTGGLSTNEKLF
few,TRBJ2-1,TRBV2,ASSEPFLNEQF
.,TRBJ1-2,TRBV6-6,ASSYSTGGFSYGYT
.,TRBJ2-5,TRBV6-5,ASSYTRGRSKTQY
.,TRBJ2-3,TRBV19,ASTDPGQKTDTQY
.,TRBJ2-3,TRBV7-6,ASSTLAGASTQY
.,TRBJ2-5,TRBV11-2,ASSSDRGQETQY
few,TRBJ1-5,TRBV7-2,ASSLDRAQPQH